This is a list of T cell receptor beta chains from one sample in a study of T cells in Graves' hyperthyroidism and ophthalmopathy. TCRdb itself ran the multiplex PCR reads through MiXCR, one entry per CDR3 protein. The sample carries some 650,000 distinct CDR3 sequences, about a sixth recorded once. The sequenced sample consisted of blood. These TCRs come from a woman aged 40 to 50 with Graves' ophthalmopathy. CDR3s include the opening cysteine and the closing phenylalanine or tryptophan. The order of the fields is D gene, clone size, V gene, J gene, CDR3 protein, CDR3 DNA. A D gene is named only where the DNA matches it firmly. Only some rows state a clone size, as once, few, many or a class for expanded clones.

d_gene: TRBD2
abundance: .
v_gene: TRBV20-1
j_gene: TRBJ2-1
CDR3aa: CSARGLADYNEQFF
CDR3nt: TGCAGTGCCAGGGGACTAGCGGACTACAATGAGCAGTTCTTC

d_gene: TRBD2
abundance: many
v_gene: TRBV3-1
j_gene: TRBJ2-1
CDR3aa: CASSQDRSGEGVNEQFF
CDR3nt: TGTGCCAGCAGCCAAGATCGTTCGGGGGAGGGCGTCAATGAGCAGTTCTTC

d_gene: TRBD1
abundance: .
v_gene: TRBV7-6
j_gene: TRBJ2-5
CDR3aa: CASSKDRVETQYF
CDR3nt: TGTGCCAGCAGCAAGGACAGGGTGGAGACCCAGTACTTC

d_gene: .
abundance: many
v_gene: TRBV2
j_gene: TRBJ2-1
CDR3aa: CASSEAPPPREQFF
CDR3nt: TGTGCCAGCAGTGAAGCGCCCCCTCCGCGGGAGCAGTTCTTC

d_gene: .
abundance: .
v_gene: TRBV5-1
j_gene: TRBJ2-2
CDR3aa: CASSFRPFTGNTGELFF
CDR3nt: TGCGCCAGCAGCTTCCGACCCTTTACGGGGAACACCGGGGAGCTGTTTTTT

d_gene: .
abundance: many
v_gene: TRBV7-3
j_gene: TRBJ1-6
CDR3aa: CASSLRGAGKGSPLHF
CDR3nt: TGTGCCAGCAGCTTAAGAGGGGCAGGGAAGGGTTCACCCCTCCACTTT

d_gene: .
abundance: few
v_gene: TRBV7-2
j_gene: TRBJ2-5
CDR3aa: CASSLARTAQETQYF
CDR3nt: TGTGCCAGCAGCTTAGCGAGGACAGCTCAAGAGACCCAGTACTTC

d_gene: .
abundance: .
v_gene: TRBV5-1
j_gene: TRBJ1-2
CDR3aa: CASSFALPQNYGYTF
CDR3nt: TGCGCCAGCAGCTTCGCCTTACCACAAAACTATGGCTACACCTTC

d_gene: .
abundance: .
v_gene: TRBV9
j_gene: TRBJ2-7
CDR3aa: CASSVVGTANPQEQYF
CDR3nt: TGTGCCAGCAGCGTAGTTGGGACGGCCAACCCCCAGGAGCAGTACTTC

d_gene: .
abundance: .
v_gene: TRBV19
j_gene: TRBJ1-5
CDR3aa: CASSMRGDSNQPQHF
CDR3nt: TGTGCCAGTAGTATGCGGGGGGATAGCAATCAGCCCCAGCATTTT

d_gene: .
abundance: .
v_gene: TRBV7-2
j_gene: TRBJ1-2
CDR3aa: CASTVGRGPEGYTF
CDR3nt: TGTGCCAGCACCGTGGGGAGGGGTCCCGAGGGCTACACCTTC

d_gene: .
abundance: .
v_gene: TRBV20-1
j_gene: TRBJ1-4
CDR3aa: CSASPPTGMGHNEKLFF
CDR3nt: TGCAGTGCTAGCCCCCCCACGGGGATGGGGCATAATGAAAAACTGTTTTTT

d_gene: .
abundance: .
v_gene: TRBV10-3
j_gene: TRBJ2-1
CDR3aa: CAISDRREQFF
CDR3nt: TGTGCCATCAGTGATAGGAGGGAGCAGTTCTTC

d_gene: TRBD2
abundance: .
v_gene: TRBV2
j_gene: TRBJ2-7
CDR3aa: CASRWLGTSGKDEQYF
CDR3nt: TGTGCCAGCAGGTGGTTAGGGACTAGCGGGAAGGACGAGCAGTACTTC

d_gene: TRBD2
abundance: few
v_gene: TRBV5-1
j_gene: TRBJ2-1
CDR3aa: CASSWTSGFYEQFF
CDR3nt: TGCGCCAGCAGCTGGACTAGCGGGTTTTATGAGCAGTTCTTC

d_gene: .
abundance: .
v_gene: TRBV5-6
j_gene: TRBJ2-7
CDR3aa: CASSLAGSISYEQYF
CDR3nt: TGTGCCAGCAGCTTGGCAGGTTCGATCTCCTACGAGCAGTACTTC

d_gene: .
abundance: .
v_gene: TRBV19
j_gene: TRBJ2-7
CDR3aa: CATRASGTVGEQYF
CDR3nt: TGTGCCACCCGGGCCTCCGGGACTGTGGGGGAGCAGTACTTC

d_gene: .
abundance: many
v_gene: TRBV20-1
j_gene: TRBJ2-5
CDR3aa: CSAGGDRQETQYF
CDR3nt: TGCAGTGCTGGAGGCGACAGGCAAGAGACCCAGTACTTC

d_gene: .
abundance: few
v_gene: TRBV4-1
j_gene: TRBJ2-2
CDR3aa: CASRAVGVSYTGELFF
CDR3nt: TGCGCCAGCAGAGCGGTGGGTGTATCGTACACCGGGGAGCTGTTTTTT

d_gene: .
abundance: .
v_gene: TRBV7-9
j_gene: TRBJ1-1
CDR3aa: CASSLEAGGATEAFF
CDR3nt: TGTGCCAGCAGCTTAGAAGCGGGGGGGGCGACTGAAGCTTTCTTT

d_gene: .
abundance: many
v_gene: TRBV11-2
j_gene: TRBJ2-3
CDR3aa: CASSLVSRTDTQYF
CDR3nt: TGTGCCAGCAGCTTAGTTTCCCGCACAGATACGCAGTATTTT

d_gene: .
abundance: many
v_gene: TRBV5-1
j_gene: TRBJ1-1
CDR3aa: CASSLGQTYTEAFF
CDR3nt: TGCGCCAGCAGCTTGGGACAGACATACACTGAAGCTTTCTTT

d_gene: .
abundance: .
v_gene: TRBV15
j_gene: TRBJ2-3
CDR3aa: CATSRDNTDTQYF
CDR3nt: TGTGCCACCAGCAGAGATAACACAGATACGCAGTATTTT

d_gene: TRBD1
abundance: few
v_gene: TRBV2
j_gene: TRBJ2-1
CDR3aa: CASSKTGAPYNEQFF
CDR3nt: TGTGCCAGCAGTAAAACAGGGGCCCCCTACAATGAGCAGTTCTTC

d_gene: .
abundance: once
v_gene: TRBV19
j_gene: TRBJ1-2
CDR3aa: CASSISGPLNYGYTF
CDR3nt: TGTGCCAGTAGTATCTCGGGACCGTTGAACTATGGCTACACCTTC

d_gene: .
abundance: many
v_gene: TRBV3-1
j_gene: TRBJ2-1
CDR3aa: CASSQGMRNEQFF
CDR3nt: TGTGCCAGCAGCCAAGGCATGCGAAATGAGCAGTTCTTC

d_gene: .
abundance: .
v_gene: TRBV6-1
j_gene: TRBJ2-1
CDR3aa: CASRHQGRVYNEQFF
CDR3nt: TGTGCCAGCCGCCACCAGGGGAGGGTATACAATGAGCAGTTCTTC

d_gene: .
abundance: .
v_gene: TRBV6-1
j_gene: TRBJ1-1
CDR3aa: CASTPDPNTEAFF
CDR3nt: TGTGCCAGCACCCCGGATCCGAACACTGAAGCTTTCTTT

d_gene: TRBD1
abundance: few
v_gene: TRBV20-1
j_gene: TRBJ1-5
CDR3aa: CSARSGTGGNQPQHF
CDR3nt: TGCAGTGCTAGATCGGGGACAGGGGGCAATCAGCCCCAGCATTTT

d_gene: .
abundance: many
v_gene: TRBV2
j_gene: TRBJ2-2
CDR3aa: CASSTPTGELFF
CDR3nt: TGTGCCAGCAGTACTCCAACCGGGGAGCTGTTTTTT

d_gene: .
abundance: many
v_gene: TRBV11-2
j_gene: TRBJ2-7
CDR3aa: CASSFGAQGHEQYF
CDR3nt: TGTGCCAGCAGCTTTGGGGCTCAGGGACACGAGCAGTACTTC

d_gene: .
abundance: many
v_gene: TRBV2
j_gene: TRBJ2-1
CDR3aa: CASNPTGRSGLHNEQFF
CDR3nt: TGTGCCAGCAATCCGACAGGGCGTAGCGGGCTTCACAATGAGCAGTTCTTC

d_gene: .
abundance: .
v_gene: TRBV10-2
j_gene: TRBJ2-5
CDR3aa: CASMGHPRAETQYF
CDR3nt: TGCGCCAGCATGGGGCATCCCCGGGCCGAGACCCAGTACTTC

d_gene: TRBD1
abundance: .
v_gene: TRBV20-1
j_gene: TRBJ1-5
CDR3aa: CSAPRTGNGAQPQHF
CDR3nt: TGCAGTGCTCCTCGGACAGGGAACGGGGCGCAGCCCCAGCATTTT

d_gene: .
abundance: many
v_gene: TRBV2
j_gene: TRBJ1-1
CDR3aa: CATGTTYTEAFF
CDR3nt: TGTGCCACAGGGACTACTTACACTGAAGCTTTCTTT

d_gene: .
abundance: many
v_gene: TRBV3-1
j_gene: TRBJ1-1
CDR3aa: CASSHSRSEAFF
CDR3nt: TGTGCCAGCAGCCACTCCAGGTCCGAAGCTTTCTTT

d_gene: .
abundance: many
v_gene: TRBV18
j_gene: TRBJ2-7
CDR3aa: CASSPRAGDHEQYF
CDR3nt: TGTGCCAGCTCACCACGTGCAGGGGACCACGAGCAGTACTTC

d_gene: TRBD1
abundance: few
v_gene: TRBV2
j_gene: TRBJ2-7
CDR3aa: CASRAADRGYSYEQYF
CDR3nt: TGTGCCAGCAGAGCAGCCGACAGGGGTTACTCCTACGAGCAGTACTTC

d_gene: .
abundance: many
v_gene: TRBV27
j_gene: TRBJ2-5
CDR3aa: CASSLTMGRETQYF
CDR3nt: TGTGCCAGCAGTTTAACAATGGGACGAGAGACCCAGTACTTC

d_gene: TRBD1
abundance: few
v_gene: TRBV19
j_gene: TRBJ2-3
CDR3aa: CASSITGGTTDTQYF
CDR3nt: TGTGCCAGTAGTATCACAGGGGGGACCACAGATACGCAGTATTTT